This TCR beta chain was sequenced in a study of shared clonotypes between healthy human individuals. Replicate PCRs from sorted subsets contained roughly 200 ng DNA, which is 30,000 to 35,000 T cell genomes. Per the study methods: Owing to the provision of junction-only sequences devoid of quality scores by immunoSEQ, filtering differed. The method was immunoSEQ multiplex PCR; TCRdb's version includes in-frame clones alone and lacks a portion of them. V, J and clone size are taken as reported in that table, and D and trimming were inferred from the DNA itself. This table has some 800,000 clones, 92% appearing once. As to this clone: The sample contains more than one DNA sequence encoding this CDR3.

CD45RO negativity and positive selection for CCR7 defined naive CD8 cells, a population that excluded terminally differentiated effector memory CD45RA+ cells. Per germline, CDR1 SQVTM and CDR2 ANQGSEA. V shed 4 bases and J shed 1 base, with 11 bases lying between them. This CDR3 contains 14 residues. The TCR was taken from a man younger than 40 in good health. The J gene is TRBJ2-1, the V gene TRBV29-1, with D tentatively TRBD2 (5 bases). The sequenced sample was naive CD8+ T cells sorted from blood. In DNA form, the CDR3 reads TGCAGCGTTGGGAGCGGCAATTCCTACAATGAGCAGTTCTTC. Its protein product is CSVGSGNSYNEQFF.